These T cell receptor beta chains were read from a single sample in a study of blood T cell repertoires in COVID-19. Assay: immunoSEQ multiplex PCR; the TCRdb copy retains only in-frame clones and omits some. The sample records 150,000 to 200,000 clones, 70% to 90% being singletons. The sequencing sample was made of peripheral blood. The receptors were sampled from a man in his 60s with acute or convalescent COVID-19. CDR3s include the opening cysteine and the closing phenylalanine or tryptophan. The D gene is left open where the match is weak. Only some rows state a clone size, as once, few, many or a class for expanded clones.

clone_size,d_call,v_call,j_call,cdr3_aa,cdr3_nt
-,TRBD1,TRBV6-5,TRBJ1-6,CASRKTGSNSPLHF,TGTGCCAGCAGGAAGACAGGGTCTAATTCACCCCTCCACTTT
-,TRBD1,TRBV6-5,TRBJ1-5,CASSPGQFNQPQHF,TGTGCCAGCAGCCCGGGACAGTTCAATCAGCCCCAGCATTTT
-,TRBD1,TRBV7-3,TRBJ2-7,CASSPPGQGIGYEQYF,TGTGCCAGCAGCCCTCCGGGACAGGGGATCGGGTACGAGCAGTACTTC
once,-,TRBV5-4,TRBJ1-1,CASSATNEGNTEAFF,TGTGCCAGCAGCGCCACGAATGAGGGGAACACTGAAGCTTTCTTT
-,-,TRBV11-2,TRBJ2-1,CASSISPGTRPPEQFF,TGTGCCAGCAGCATAAGTCCCGGGACTCGCCCCCCCGAGCAGTTCTTC
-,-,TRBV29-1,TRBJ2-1,CSVGSSNFPQQFF,TGCAGCGTTGGTAGCTCAAATTTTCCGCAGCAGTTCTTC
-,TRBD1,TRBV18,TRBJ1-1,CASSQGANTEAFF,TGTGCCAGCTCACAGGGGGCAAACACTGAAGCTTTCTTT
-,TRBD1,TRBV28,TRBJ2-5,CASLGGQGRETQYF,TGTGCCAGCCTCGGGGGACAGGGAAGAGAGACCCAGTACTTC
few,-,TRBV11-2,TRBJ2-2,CASSSLRGPNTGELFF,TGTGCCAGCAGCTCCCTCAGGGGACCCAACACCGGGGAGCTGTTTTTT
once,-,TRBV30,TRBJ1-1,CARKERERALNTEAFF,TGTGCCCGGAAGGAACGGGAAAGGGCACTGAACACTGAAGCTTTCTTT
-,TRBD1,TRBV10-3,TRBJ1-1,CAISDTGTGYGVAFF,TGTGCCATCAGTGATACCGGGACAGGGTACGGGGTAGCTTTCTTT
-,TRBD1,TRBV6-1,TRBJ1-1,CASSERGGNTEAFF,TGTGCCAGCAGTGAGAGAGGGGGCAACACTGAAGCTTTCTTT
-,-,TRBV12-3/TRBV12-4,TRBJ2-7,CASSLGEDYEQYF,TGTGCCAGCAGTTTAGGGGAGGACTACGAGCAGTACTTC
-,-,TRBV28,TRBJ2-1,CASSLRSTYNEQFF,TGTGCCAGCAGTTTAAGGAGTACCTACAATGAGCAGTTCTTC
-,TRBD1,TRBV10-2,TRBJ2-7,CASTWGVDRVHEQYF,TGCGCCAGCACCTGGGGGGTGGACAGGGTCCACGAGCAGTACTTC
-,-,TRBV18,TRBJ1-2,CASSPGRVDGYTF,TGTGCCAGCTCACCCGGCAGGGTCGATGGCTACACCTTC
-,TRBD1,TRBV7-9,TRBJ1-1,CASNQLQGENTEAFF,TGTGCCAGCAACCAACTCCAGGGGGAGAACACTGAAGCTTTCTTT
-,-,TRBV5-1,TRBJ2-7,CASAQGQGSYEQYF,TGCGCCAGCGCCCAGGGCCAGGGCTCCTACGAGCAGTACTTC
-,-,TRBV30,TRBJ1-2,CAWTAAVGGYTF,TGTGCCTGGACCGCGGCAGTCGGTGGCTACACCTTC
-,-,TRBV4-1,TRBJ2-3,CASSHLYADTQYF,TGCGCCAGCAGCCACCTATACGCAGATACGCAGTATTTT
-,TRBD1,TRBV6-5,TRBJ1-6,CASSPGQGYDSPLHF,TGTGCCAGCAGCCCAGGACAGGGGTACGATTCACCCCTCCACTTT
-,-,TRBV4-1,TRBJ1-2,CASSPRSGEGGYGYTF,TGCGCCAGCAGCCCTCGATCAGGGGAGGGGGGCTATGGCTACACCTTC
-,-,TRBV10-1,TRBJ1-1,CASSDNRDGGTEAFF,TGCGCCAGCAGTGATAACAGGGACGGAGGCACTGAAGCTTTCTTT
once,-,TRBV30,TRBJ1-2,CAWSTGFGYTF,TGTGCCTGGAGTACAGGGTTTGGCTACACCTTC
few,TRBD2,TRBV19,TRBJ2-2,CASSPRSFSGRPGANTGELFF,TGTGCCAGTAGTCCCCGGTCCTTTAGCGGGAGGCCCGGGGCCAACACCGGGGAGCTGTTTTTT
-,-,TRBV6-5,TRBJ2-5,CASSYSQNQETQYF,TGTGCCAGCAGTTACTCGCAGAACCAAGAGACCCAGTACTTC
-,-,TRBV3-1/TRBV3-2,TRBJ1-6,CASTRTWANNSPLHF,TGTGCCAGCACCCGGACTTGGGCGAATAATTCACCCCTCCACTTT
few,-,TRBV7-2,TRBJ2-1,CASSYRTGNEQFF,TGTGCCAGCAGCTACCGGACTGGCAATGAGCAGTTCTTC
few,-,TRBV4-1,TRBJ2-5,CASSMGRIGETQYF,TGCGCCAGCAGCATGGGGAGGATAGGGGAGACCCAGTACTTC
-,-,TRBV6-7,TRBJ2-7,CASSYSVRDVHYEQYF,TGTGCCAGCAGTTACTCGGTCCGGGATGTTCATTACGAGCAGTACTTC
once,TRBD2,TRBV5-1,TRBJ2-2,CASSFPFGRDGNTGELFF,TGCGCCAGCAGCTTCCCCTTTGGGAGGGACGGAAACACCGGGGAGCTGTTTTTT
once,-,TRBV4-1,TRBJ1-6,CASSQVSQKNSPLHF,TGCGCCAGCAGCCAAGTTTCACAGAAGAATTCACCCCTCCACTTT
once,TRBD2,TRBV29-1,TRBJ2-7,CSVEDGGSEQYF,TGCAGCGTTGAAGACGGGGGGTCCGAGCAGTACTTC
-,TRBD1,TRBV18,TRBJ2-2,CASSQTGTGDTGELFF,TGTGCCAGCTCACAGACCGGGACAGGGGACACCGGGGAGCTGTTTTTT
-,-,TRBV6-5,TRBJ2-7,CASTLHIPYEQYF,TGTGCCAGCACCCTTCACATACCCTACGAGCAGTACTTC
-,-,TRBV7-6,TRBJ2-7,CASSLAGVGYEQYF,TGTGCCAGCAGCTTAGCGGGAGTAGGCTACGAGCAGTACTTC
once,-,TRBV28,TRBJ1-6,CASLSSYNSPLHF,TGTGCCAGCCTGAGCTCCTATAATTCACCCCTCCACTTT
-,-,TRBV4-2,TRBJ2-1,CASSQGDQGGIDEQFF,TGTGCCAGCAGCCAAGGGGATCAGGGAGGAATCGATGAGCAGTTCTTC
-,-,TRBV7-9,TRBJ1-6,CASSLRGAQRDNSPLHF,TGTGCCAGCAGCTTACGGGGGGCGCAGAGGGATAATTCACCCCTCCACTTT
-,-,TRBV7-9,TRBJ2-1,CASSLPDEQFF,TGTGCCAGCAGCTTACCCGATGAGCAGTTCTTC
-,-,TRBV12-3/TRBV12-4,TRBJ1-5,CASSLERNQPQHF,TGTGCCAGCAGTTTAGAGAGGAATCAGCCCCAGCATTTT
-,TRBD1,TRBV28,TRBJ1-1,CASTLDRGRTEAFF,TGTGCCAGCACCTTAGACAGGGGGAGGACTGAAGCTTTCTTT
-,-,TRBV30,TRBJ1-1,CAWREGLEITEAFF,TGTGCCTGGAGGGAGGGGCTTGAGATCACTGAAGCTTTCTTT
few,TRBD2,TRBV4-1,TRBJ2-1,CASSPAPLAGGVLGGEQFF,TGCGCCAGCAGCCCAGCCCCACTAGCGGGAGGAGTATTGGGAGGTGAGCAGTTCTTC
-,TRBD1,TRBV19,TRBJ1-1,CASRRQGWGKTEAFF,TGTGCCAGTAGACGACAGGGGTGGGGGAAGACTGAAGCTTTCTTT
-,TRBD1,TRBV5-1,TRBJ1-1,CASSPGDRGNAEAFF,TGCGCCAGCAGCCCTGGGGACAGGGGGAACGCTGAAGCTTTCTTT
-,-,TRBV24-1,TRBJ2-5,CATSDFEGGQETQYF,TGTGCCACCAGTGATTTTGAGGGCGGCCAAGAGACCCAGTACTTC
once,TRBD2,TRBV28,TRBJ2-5,CATEGLAGQETQYF,TGTGCCACCGAGGGACTAGCGGGGCAAGAGACCCAGTACTTC
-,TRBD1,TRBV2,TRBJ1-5,CASSPGTGMTGSNQPQHF,TGTGCCAGCAGTCCCGGGACAGGGATGACCGGGAGCAATCAGCCCCAGCATTTT
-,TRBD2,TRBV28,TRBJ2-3,CASSLMSSGISTDTQYF,TGTGCCAGCAGTCTTATGTCTAGCGGGATTAGCACAGATACGCAGTATTTT
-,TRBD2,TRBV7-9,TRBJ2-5,CASSPPGRVAETQYF,TGTGCCAGCAGCCCTCCAGGGAGGGTGGCGGAGACCCAGTACTTC
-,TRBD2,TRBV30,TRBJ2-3,CASGWGLGPDTQYF,TGTGCCTCGGGTTGGGGACTAGGCCCAGATACGCAGTATTTT
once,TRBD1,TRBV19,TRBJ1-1,CASIPRGEGTGDTEAFF,TGTGCCAGTATCCCTAGGGGTGAGGGGACAGGGGACACTGAAGCTTTCTTT
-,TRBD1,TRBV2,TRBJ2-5,CASRPGQGSETQYF,TGTGCCAGTAGACCGGGACAGGGCTCCGAGACCCAGTACTTC
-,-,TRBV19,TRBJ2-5,CASSPRRGNQETQYF,TGTGCCAGTAGTCCCCGCCGGGGAAACCAAGAGACCCAGTACTTC
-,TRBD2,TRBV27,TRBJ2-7,CASSPRGGREPYEQYF,TGTGCCAGCAGTCCACGCGGGGGGCGGGAGCCTTACGAGCAGTACTTC
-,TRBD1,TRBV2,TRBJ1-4,CASSGTGGARVTNEKLFF,TGTGCCAGCAGCGGTACAGGGGGCGCGAGGGTCACTAATGAAAAACTGTTTTTT